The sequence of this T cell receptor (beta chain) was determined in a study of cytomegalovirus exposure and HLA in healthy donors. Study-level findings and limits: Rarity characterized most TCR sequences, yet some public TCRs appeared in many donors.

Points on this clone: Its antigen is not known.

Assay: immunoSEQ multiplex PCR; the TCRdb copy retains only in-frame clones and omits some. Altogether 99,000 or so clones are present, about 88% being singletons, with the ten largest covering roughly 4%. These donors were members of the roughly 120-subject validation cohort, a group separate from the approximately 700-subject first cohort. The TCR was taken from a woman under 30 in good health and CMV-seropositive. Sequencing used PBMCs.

CDR3 DNA: TGCGCCAGCAGCTTGGCTCGCGTCACGAACACCGGGGAGCTGTTTTTT. This translates into CASSLARVTNTGELFF. The chain has TRBV5-1 and TRBJ2-2; D is unclear. Germline CDR1 SGHRS, CDR2 YFSETQ. There are 16 residues in the CDR3. The V and J ends lost 0 bases and 0 bases respectively, with 9 bases between them. The full variable domain, with the rest looked up from reference TRBV5-1 and TRBJ2-2, is KAGVTQTPRYLIKTRGQQVTLSCSPISGHRSVSWYQQTPGQGLQFLFEYFSETQRNKGNFPGRFSGRQFSNSRSEMNVSTLELGDSALYLCASSLARVTNTGELFFGEGSRLTVL.